A single sample gave rise to the 26 T cell receptor beta chains below, sequenced in a study of T cells after yellow fever vaccination. Each CDR3 protein gets one entry after TCRdb re-called the 5' RACE reads with MiXCR. The sample consists of roughly 310,000 distinct CDR3 sequences, approximately 3.9% of them appearing once. Material: PBMCs, obtained on the day of the yellow fever booster vaccination. The receptors were gathered from a man aged 18-30 years who received the YFV17D yellow fever vaccine.

This clonotype has a handful of counts. The gene calls are TRBV6-5 and TRBJ2-5; possible D gene TRBD1, 6 bases. Trimming left V 4 bases short and J 5 bases short, with 17 bases between. This CDR3 has 15 amino acids. Germline V gene sequence: CDR1 MNHEY, CDR2 SVGAGI. The CDR3 coding sequence is TGTGCCAGCAGTTTCCTCGGGACACGGTACGAGACCCAGTACTTC. Its translation is CASSFLGTRYETQYF.

This chain joins TRBV12-3 or TRBV12-4 and TRBJ2-1, with TRBD2 matching 8 bases. The CDR3 contains 18 residues. The junction had 21 bases not matched to a gene; V was cut back by 6 bases and J by 8 bases. CDR3 sequence (DNA): TGTGCCAGCAGGTACCTGGGCGCGGCGGGGGGCCGAGGAGATGAGCAGTTCTTC. Amino acid sequence: CASRYLGAAGGRGDEQFF.

The chain carries TRBV4-2 and TRBJ2-2; tentatively, D is TRBD1 or TRBD2 (6 bases each). Germline V CDR1 and CDR2: LGHNA, YNFKEQ. The V end lost 0 bases, the J end lost 8 bases, and 16 bases lay between the germline ends. CDR3 length: 16 residues. The CDR3 spells CASSQEGKGGLGELFF. The CDR3 DNA sequence: TGTGCCAGCAGCCAAGAAGGGAAAGGGGGACTTGGGGAGCTGTTTTTT.

This clonotype was counted at least ten times. The chain uses TRBV7-3 and TRBJ2-3; 10 nucleotides agree with TRBD2. From germline, CDR1 is SGHTA and CDR2 FQGTGA. The V gene end was trimmed by 5 bases and the J gene end by 2 bases; junction bases not matched to a gene: 7. The length of the CDR3 is 16 residues. CDR3 protein: CASSPGLAAVTDTQYF. The CDR3, as DNA: TGTGCCAGCAGCCCCGGACTAGCGGCGGTCACAGATACGCAGTATTTT. Full variable domain (remainder filled in from reference TRBV7-3 and TRBJ2-3): GAGVSQTPSNKVTEKGKYVELRCDPISGHTALYWYRQSLGQGPEFLIYFQGTGAADDSGLPNDRFFAVRPEGSVSTLKIQRTERGDSAVYLCASSPGLAAVTDTQYFGPGTRLTVL.

This clonotype was picked up many times. The chain has TRBV4-1 and TRBJ1-2, with a possible D match to TRBD1 (6 bases). With 0 bases removed from V and 7 bases from J, the gap between germline ends came to 15 bases. The CDR3 runs 15 residues. Per germline, CDR1 MGHRA and CDR2 YSYEKL. As DNA, the CDR3 is TGCGCCAGCAGCCAAGAGCTGGACAGACGAACTGGCTACACCTTC. Its translation: CASSQELDRRTGYTF.

This clonotype appeared many times. The chain couples TRBV5-1 to TRBJ2-5, with 14 nucleotides matching TRBD2. Germline V gene sequence: CDR1 SGHRS, CDR2 YFSETQ. This CDR3 comprises 16 residues. The V segment lost 3 bases and the J segment 3 bases; nucleotides outside the gene matches: 4. The CDR3, as DNA: TGCGCCAGCAGCTCCGGGACTAGCGGGGGAAAAGAGACCCAGTACTTC. Amino acids: CASSSGTSGGKETQYF.

The table lists this clonotype with many counts. The chain recombines TRBV5-1 with TRBJ2-3, with TRBD2 matching 8 bases. CDR3 length: 15 amino acids. The germline gives CDR1 SGHRS, CDR2 YFSETQ. With V trimmed by 1 base and J by 1 base, 2 bases remained unmatched. The CDR3 nucleotides read TGCGCCAGCAGCTTGCAGCGGGGGCGCACAGATACGCAGTATTTT. Protein product: CASSLQRGRTDTQYF.

This clonotype appeared many times. The chain combines TRBV18 with TRBJ1-1, with D unresolved. Per germline, CDR1 KGHSH and CDR2 LQKENI. The V and J ends lost 6 bases and 7 bases respectively, with 9 bases between them. The CDR3 runs to 11 residues. The CDR3 DNA reads TGTGCCAGCTCCCGACGCGATGAAGCTTTCTTT. Translated: CASSRRDEAFF.

This clonotype was seen at least ten times. The gene calls are TRBV9 and TRBJ1-4; unclear D gene. Trimming pared 2 bases from V and 7 bases from J, leaving 12 bases between. CDR3 size: 14 residues. Germline V lookup: CDR1 SGDLS, CDR2 YYNGEE. Written as DNA, the CDR3 is TGTGCCAGCAGCGTGTTCGCTAATGGTGAAAAACTGTTTTTT. Amino acid sequence: CASSVFANGEKLFF.

This clonotype was picked up many times. The V and J genes are TRBV14 and TRBJ2-1; 9 bases line up with TRBD2. The CDR3 loop spans 15 amino acids. Germline CDR1 is SGHDN and CDR2 is FVKESK. Trimming cost V 3 bases and J 9 bases; bases outside gene matches: 9. CDR3 region: CASSQDSRGGAEQFF. The CDR3, as DNA: TGTGCCAGCAGCCAGGATTCGCGCGGGGGGGCTGAGCAGTTCTTC.

This clonotype was seen more than once but under ten times. The CDR3 loop reads CASSYGGPGTGPSSYNSPLHF. Written as DNA, the CDR3 is TGTGCCAGCAGTTACGGGGGACCTGGGACAGGGCCCAGCTCCTATAATTCACCCCTCCACTTT. The chain combines TRBV6-5 with TRBJ1-6; 9 bases match TRBD1. V gave up 2 bases and J gave up 0 bases; unmatched junction bases: 14. CDR1 is MNHEY and CDR2 is SVGAGI in the germline V gene. The CDR3 is 21 amino acids.

This clonotype has ten or more counts. V and J are TRBV12-3 or TRBV12-4 and TRBJ2-5, with D tentatively TRBD2 (5 bases). The V and J ends lost 2 bases and 4 bases respectively, with 11 bases between them. There are 14 residues in the CDR3. This chain's CDR3 is CASSLSVGGETQYF. CDR3 nucleotides: TGTGCCAGCAGTTTAAGCGTTGGAGGAGAGACCCAGTACTTC.

This clonotype was seen at least ten times. This chain uses TRBV6-6 with TRBJ2-7; a weak D match, TRBD1 (6 bases). Per germline, CDR1 MNHNY and CDR2 SVGAGI (reference sequence). The CDR3 has 11 amino acids. With 8 bases removed from V and 2 bases from J, the gap between germline ends came to 7 bases. The CDR3 DNA follows: TGTGCCAGCTCAGGGGCCTACGAGCAGTACTTC. It is translated as CASSGAYEQYF.

The CDR3 sequence: CASSILLGYEQYF. In DNA form, the CDR3 reads TGTGCCAGTAGTATCCTCCTAGGCTACGAGCAGTACTTC. V and J are TRBV19 and TRBJ2-7; D gene uncertain. The CDR3 extends over 13 amino acids. V was trimmed by 3 bases and J by 3 bases, leaving 9 bases between them. CDR1 is LNHDA, CDR2 SQIVND, per germline (reference sequence).

The gene calls are TRBV24-1 and TRBJ2-2, with D perhaps TRBD2 (5 bases). Trimming took 5 bases from V and 3 from J, leaving 15 bases between them. The CDR3 is 16 residues long. CDR1 KGHDR and CDR2 SFDVKD come from the germline V gene. The DNA for the CDR3 is TGTGCCACCAGTGGCTTTCGGAGGAGGCACACCGGGGAGCTGTTTTTT. Translation gives CATSGFRRRHTGELFF.

This clonotype was counted between two and nine times. This rearrangement joins TRBV24-1 to TRBJ2-5, with D uncertain. V dropped 5 bases and J dropped 3 bases, with 6 bases sitting between them. This CDR3 contains 12 residues. Germline V CDR1 and CDR2: KGHDR, SFDVKD. The CDR3 DNA is TGTGCCACCAGTGGGCCGAAAGAGACCCAGTACTTC. Protein sequence: CATSGPKETQYF.

V is TRBV18 and J is TRBJ1-4; unclear D gene. CDR1 is KGHSH, CDR2 LQKENI, per germline. This CDR3 contains 15 residues. The germline V and J ends were trimmed by 5 bases and 2 bases, with 12 bases remaining between them. The CDR3: CASSSSGRTNEKLFF. The CDR3 nucleotides read TGTGCCAGCTCATCTTCCGGTCGCACTAATGAAAAACTGTTTTTT.

This rearrangement joins TRBV15 to TRBJ2-7; 9 nucleotides match TRBD1. The V gene end was trimmed by 1 base and the J gene end by 5 bases; junction bases not matched to a gene: 0. Germline V gene data show CDR1 as LNHNV and CDR2 as YYDKDF (reference sequence). This CDR3 is built from 13 residues. CDR3 residues: CATSRGQGDEQYV. Written as DNA, the CDR3 is TGTGCCACCAGCAGAGGACAGGGGGACGAGCAGTACGTC.

This clonotype was observed a handful of times. This chain connects TRBV20-1 to TRBJ1-6; perhaps TRBD1 as D (6 bases). Germline V lookup: CDR1 DFQATT, CDR2 SNEGSKA (reference sequence). This CDR3 spans 14 amino acids. CDR3 residues: CRVSGGLVNSPLHF. The CDR3 coding sequence is TGCAGGGTATCCGGGGGGCTGGTTAATTCACCCCTCCACTTT.

This chain joins TRBV5-4 and TRBJ2-1, with a weak D call TRBD2 (5 bases). The germline V gene has CDR1 SGHNT and CDR2 YYREEE (reference sequence). This CDR3 has 13 amino acids. Trimming stripped 3 bases from V and 9 bases from J, with 13 bases between. The CDR3 region is CASSWDARGEQFF. The DNA of the CDR3 is TGTGCCAGCAGCTGGGATGCTCGGGGTGAGCAGTTCTTC.

The chain uses TRBV12-3 or TRBV12-4 and TRBJ2-3; the D call may be TRBD1 or TRBD2 (6 bases each). V lost 6 bases, J lost 5 bases, and 18 bases lay in between. The CDR3 consists of 15 residues. In DNA, the CDR3 is TGTGCCAGCAGCCGCGGGCCGGGGGCGGTAGATACGCAGTATTTT. Protein sequence: CASSRGPGAVDTQYF.

The CDR3 here is CASSQGGRATEAFF. The CDR3 bases are TGTGCCAGCAGTCAAGGGGGCAGGGCCACTGAAGCTTTCTTT. The chain links TRBV28 to TRBJ1-1; 7 bases fit TRBD1. CDR1 is MDHEN and CDR2 is SYDVKM in the germline V gene. V lost 5 bases, J lost 4 bases, and 7 bases stayed unmatched. The CDR3 totals 14 residues.

The chain carries TRBV5-4 and TRBJ1-2, with 11 bases fitting TRBD1. The germline V gene has CDR1 SGHNT and CDR2 YYREEE (reference sequence). This CDR3 has 14 residues. The J segment lost 8 bases and the V segment lost 4 bases, leaving 7 bases of the junction unmatched. The CDR3 sequence: CASSKDRGQGGYTF. As DNA, the CDR3 is TGTGCCAGCAGCAAGGACAGGGGGCAAGGAGGCTACACCTTC. Complete variable domain (other parts from reference TRBV5-4 and TRBJ1-2): ETGVTQSPTHLIKTRGQQVTLRCSSQSGHNTVSWYQQALGQGPQFIFQYYREEENGRGNFPPRFSGLQFPNYSSELNVNALELDDSALYLCASSKDRGQGGYTFGSGTRLTVV.

This clonotype was detected ten times or more. The chain couples TRBV7-4 to TRBJ2-1; 10 nucleotides match TRBD2. The V gene's germline CDR1 is SGHVT and CDR2 SQSDAQ. CDR3 length: 15 amino acids. Trimming removed 2 bases from V and 7 bases from J; junction bases left unmatched: 5. This CDR3 reads CASSLKRGGWNEQFF. CDR3 sequence (DNA): TGTGCCAGCAGCTTAAAGCGGGGGGGCTGGAATGAGCAGTTCTTC.

This clonotype was recorded many times. The chain employs TRBV4-1 and TRBJ2-3; 7 bases agree with TRBD2. The CDR3 has 14 amino acids. Losses at the gene ends were 3 bases for V and 2 bases for J; bases not matched to a gene: 2. Looked up from germline, CDR1 is MGHRA and CDR2 is YSYEKL. The CDR3 DNA is TGCGCCAGCAGCCATCTAGCGGACACAGATACGCAGTATTTT. Its protein is CASSHLADTDTQYF.

V gene TRBV27 combines with J gene TRBJ1-5; D remains unclear. The CDR3 covers 12 residues. V lost 5 bases, J lost 7 bases, and 9 bases lay in between. From germline, CDR1 is MNHEY and CDR2 SMNVEV (reference sequence). CDR3 residues: CASSTGGQPQHF. In nucleotides, the CDR3 is TGTGCCAGCAGTACGGGAGGCCAGCCCCAGCATTTT.